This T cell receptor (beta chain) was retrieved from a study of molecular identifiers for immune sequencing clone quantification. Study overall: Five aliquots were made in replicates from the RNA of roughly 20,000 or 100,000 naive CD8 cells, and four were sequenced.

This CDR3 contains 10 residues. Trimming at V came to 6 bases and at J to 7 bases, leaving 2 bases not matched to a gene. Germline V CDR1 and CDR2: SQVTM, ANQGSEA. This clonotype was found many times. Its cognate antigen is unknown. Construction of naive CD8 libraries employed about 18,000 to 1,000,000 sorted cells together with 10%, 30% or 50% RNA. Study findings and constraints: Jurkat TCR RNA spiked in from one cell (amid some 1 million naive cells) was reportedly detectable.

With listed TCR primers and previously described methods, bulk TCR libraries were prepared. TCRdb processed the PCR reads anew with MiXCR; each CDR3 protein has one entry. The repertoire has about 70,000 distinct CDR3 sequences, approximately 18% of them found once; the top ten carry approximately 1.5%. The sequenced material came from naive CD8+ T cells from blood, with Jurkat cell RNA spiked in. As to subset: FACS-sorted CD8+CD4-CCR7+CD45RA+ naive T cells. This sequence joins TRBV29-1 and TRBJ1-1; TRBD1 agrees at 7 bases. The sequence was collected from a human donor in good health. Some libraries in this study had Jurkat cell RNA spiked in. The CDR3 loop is CSVDRYEAFF. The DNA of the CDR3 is TGCAGCGTGGACAGGTATGAAGCTTTCTTT.